The 27 T cell receptor beta chains listed next were all sequenced from one sample in a study of blood T cell repertoires in COVID-19. The assay was immunoSEQ multiplex PCR, and TCRdb's table has in-frame clones only and misses some. The sample has approximately 150,000 clones; approximately 87% are singletons. The sequenced material came from peripheral blood. Every receptor here comes from a woman between 45 and 60 years old with active or convalescent COVID-19.

The chain employs TRBV2 and TRBJ2-5; the match to TRBD2 covers 10 bases. V trimming: 3 bases; J trimming: 1 base; junction bases outside the gene matches: 5. Germline V gives CDR1 SNHLY, CDR2 FYNNEI. The CDR3 contains 16 residues. The CDR3 sequence is CASSEGSGGGQETQYF. The DNA of the CDR3 is TGTGCCAGCAGTGAGGGAAGCGGGGGGGGCCAAGAGACCCAGTACTTC. Full variable domain (outside the CDR3, taken from reference TRBV2 and TRBJ2-5): EPEVTQTPSHQVTQMGQEVILRCVPISNHLYFYWYRQILGQKVEFLVSFYNNEISEKSEIFDDQFSVERPDGSNFTLKIRSTKLEDSAMYFCASSEGSGGGQETQYFGPGTRLLVL.

The chain is built from TRBV7-8 and TRBJ1-1; 8 bases line up with TRBD1. Germline CDR1 is SGHVS and CDR2 is FQNEAQ. V was clipped by 2 bases and J by 1 base; unmatched bases: 3. The CDR3 extends over 15 amino acids. The CDR3 DNA sequence: TGTGCCAGCAGCTTATGGCAGGGGGCGAACACTGAAGCTTTCTTT. Amino acid sequence: CASSLWQGANTEAFF.

The rearrangement uses TRBV9 and TRBJ1-6; TRBD1 matches at 10 bases. The germline V gene encodes CDR1 SGDLS and CDR2 YYNGEE. V lost 0 bases to trimming and J lost 8 bases; unmatched junction nucleotides: 2. The CDR3 contains 15 residues. The CDR3 loop reads CASSVAGTGDSPLHF. Written as DNA, the CDR3 is TGTGCCAGCAGCGTAGCCGGGACAGGGGATTCACCCCTCCACTTT. Full variable domain (outside the CDR3, taken from reference TRBV9 and TRBJ1-6): DSGVTQTPKHLITATGQRVTLRCSPRSGDLSVYWYQQSLDQGLQFLIQYYNGEERAKGNILERFSAQQFPDLHSELNLSSLELGDSALYFCASSVAGTGDSPLHFGNGTRLTVT.

The gene calls are TRBV30 and TRBJ1-2; tentatively, D is TRBD1 (6 bases). This CDR3 is built from 13 residues. Trimming pared 2 bases from V and 5 bases from J, leaving 12 bases between. The V gene's germline CDR1 is GTSNPN and CDR2 SVGIG (reference sequence). The CDR3 DNA reads as TGTGCCTGGAGTTTTACAGGGCCGTATGGCTACACCTTC. This translates into CAWSFTGPYGYTF. The variable domain in full, with the rest retrieved from reference TRBV30 and TRBJ1-2, is SQTIHQWPATLVQPVGSPLSLECTVEGTSNPNLYWYRQAAGRGLQLLFYSVGIGQISSEVPQNLSASRPQDRQFILSSKKLLLSDSGFYLCAWSFTGPYGYTFGSGTRLTVV.

The chain is built from TRBV7-2 and TRBJ1-1, with D perhaps TRBD1 (5 bases). Between the trimmed V and J ends, which lost 1 base and 2 bases, there was a span of 8 bases. The CDR3 has 14 amino acids. In germline, CDR1 is SGHTA, CDR2 FQGNSA. The DNA of the CDR3 is TGTGCCAGCAGCTTAGTCGGGGGAAACACTGAAGCTTTCTTT. Translation gives CASSLVGGNTEAFF.

This sequence joins TRBV11-2 and TRBJ2-3; D is ambiguous. The germline gives CDR1 SGHAT, CDR2 FQNNGV. The V gene lost 5 bases and the J gene lost 2 bases, with 8 bases spanning the gap. The CDR3 covers 13 residues. For the CDR3, the DNA is TGTGCCAGCAGCCAAGCTACCACAGATACGCAGTATTTT. This sequence encodes CASSQATTDTQYF.

As regards this clone: The same CDR3 is also encoded by other DNA sequences in this sample. The V call is TRBV4-3, the J call TRBJ2-7; D gene ambiguous. Trimming removed 1 base at V and 2 bases at J, with 6 bases between. The CDR3 length is 13 residues. Germline V gene data show CDR1 as LGHNA and CDR2 as YSLEER. This CDR3 reads CASSQALTYEQYF. The CDR3 coding sequence is TGCGCCAGCAGCCAAGCCCTAACCTACGAGCAGTACTTC.

The chain uses TRBV7-8 and TRBJ2-7; TRBD2 matches at 11 bases. The CDR3 spans 16 residues. Germline CDR1 and CDR2: SGHVS and FQNEAQ. V dropped 3 bases and J dropped 3; count of bases not matched to a gene: 7. This CDR3 is CASSFFQTSGNYEQYF. In DNA, the CDR3 is TGTGCCAGCAGCTTTTTCCAGACTAGCGGGAACTACGAGCAGTACTTC.

The chain has TRBV5-4 and TRBJ1-1, with D possibly matching TRBD1 (5 bases). The germline CDR1 and CDR2 sequences are SGHNT and YYREEE (reference sequence). V lost 3 bases to trimming and J lost 1 base, with 13 bases between them. The CDR3 loop spans 15 amino acids. The CDR3 is CASSSGILENTEAFF. Written as DNA, the CDR3 is TGTGCCAGCAGCTCAGGGATTTTGGAGAACACTGAAGCTTTCTTT.

The chain uses TRBV10-3 and TRBJ2-1; D may be TRBD1 (6 bases). Trimming removed 3 bases at V and 1 base at J, with 10 bases between. Germline CDR1 reads ENHRY; CDR2 reads SYGVKD. CDR3 size: 15 residues. The CDR3 protein is CAISDLGGSYNEQFF. CDR3 DNA sequence: TGTGCCATCAGTGACCTAGGGGGATCCTACAATGAGCAGTTCTTC.

The rearrangement joins TRBV2 to TRBJ2-7; 7 positions agree with TRBD1. The CDR3 runs 14 residues. Germline CDR1 reads SNHLY; CDR2 reads FYNNEI. The J segment lost 2 bases and the V segment lost 6 bases, leaving 7 bases of the junction unmatched. The DNA of the CDR3 is TGTGCCAGCAGCCCTAACAGGGGTCCCTACGAGCAGTACTTC. Protein sequence: CASSPNRGPYEQYF.

The chain uses TRBV11-2 and TRBJ1-2; 11 nucleotides match TRBD1. CDR1 is SGHAT and CDR2 is FQNNGV in the germline V gene. This CDR3 comprises 17 residues. Trimming took 4 bases from V and 4 from J; bases not matched to a gene: 11. In DNA, the CDR3 is TGTGCCAGCAGCTCGACCCGGAGGACAGGGGGCGGCTATGGCTACACCTTC. Protein sequence: CASSSTRRTGGGYGYTF.

This chain uses TRBV7-8 with TRBJ1-2; D is perhaps TRBD1 (6 bases). In germline, CDR1 is SGHVS, CDR2 FQNEAQ. There are 14 residues in the CDR3. Trimming took off 4 bases at V and 7 bases at J, with 16 bases between the two ends. The CDR3 here is CASSSDRTFSGYTF. The CDR3 nucleotides read TGTGCCAGCAGCTCTGACAGGACCTTCAGTGGCTACACCTTC.

This clone appeared once. V gene TRBV6-4 combines with J gene TRBJ1-1; TRBD1 matches 9 bases. J lost 4 bases, V lost 2 bases, and 5 bases had no gene match. CDR1 and CDR2 from the germline V gene are MRHNA and SNTAGT. CDR3 length: 15 amino acids. CDR3 sequence reads: CASSDTRTGATEAFF. CDR3 sequence (DNA): TGTGCCAGCAGTGACACTCGGACAGGGGCCACTGAAGCTTTCTTT.

The chain combines TRBV27 with TRBJ2-5; 12 nucleotides match TRBD2. The CDR3 has 15 residues. Germline CDR1 MNHEY, CDR2 SMNVEV (reference sequence). V shed 2 bases and J 3 bases; nucleotides not matched to a gene: 1. The CDR3 DNA is TGTGCCAGCAGTTTACTAGCGGGGGGGAAAGAGACCCAGTACTTC. Translating it yields CASSLLAGGKETQYF.

The chain is built from TRBV6-2 or TRBV6-3 and TRBJ1-3; D gene unclear. V gave up 2 bases and J gave up 0 bases, with 5 bases separating them. There are 14 residues in the CDR3. Germline loops: CDR1 MNHEY, CDR2 SVGEGT. The CDR3 DNA follows: TGTGCCAGCAGTTACGGCCTCTCTGGAAACACCATATATTTT. Translating gives CASSYGLSGNTIYF.

The rearrangement joins TRBV6-2 or TRBV6-3 to TRBJ2-2; D may be TRBD2 (6 bases). This CDR3 has 15 amino acids. The V end was cut by 4 bases, the J end by 3 bases, with 12 bases between. The germline gives CDR1 MNHEY, CDR2 SVGEGT. CDR3: CASSSAGSDTGELFF. The CDR3 DNA is TGTGCCAGCAGTTCCGCGGGATCCGACACCGGGGAGCTGTTTTTT.

The rearrangement joins TRBV28 to TRBJ2-7, with D perhaps TRBD2 (5 bases). There are 12 residues in the CDR3. The V and J ends lost 7 bases and 3 bases respectively, with 10 bases between them. The germline gives CDR1 MDHEN, CDR2 SYDVKM. The DNA of the CDR3 is TGTGCCAGCACTACGGACTTCTACGAGCAGTACTTC. Encoded protein: CASTTDFYEQYF.

The V call is TRBV6-2 or TRBV6-3, the J call TRBJ2-3, with D maybe TRBD2 (6 bases). CDR1 is MNHEY and CDR2 is SVGEGT in the germline V gene. This CDR3 is built from 17 residues. V was pared by 0 bases and J by 2 bases, with 15 bases between. The CDR3 sequence: CASSYSVLAGLTDTQYF. CDR3 nucleotide sequence: TGTGCCAGCAGTTACTCGGTTTTGGCGGGGCTCACAGATACGCAGTATTTT.

The chain couples TRBV11-3 to TRBJ1-1; no clear D. Germline-derived CDR1 and CDR2 are SGHNT and YENEEA. The CDR3 contains 13 residues. V shed 1 base and J shed 5 bases, with 8 bases lying between them. Here the CDR3 reads CASSLAVETEAFF. CDR3 coding DNA: TGTGCCAGCAGCTTAGCAGTGGAGACTGAAGCTTTCTTT. Filled out from reference TRBV11-3 and TRBJ1-1, the complete variable domain reads EAGVVQSPRYKIIEKKQPVAFWCNPISGHNTLYWYLQNLGQGPELLIRYENEEAVDDSQLPKDRFSAERLKGVDSTLKIQPAELGDSAVYLCASSLAVETEAFFGQGTRLTVV.

The V and J genes are TRBV29-1 and TRBJ1-2, with TRBD1 as a possible D gene (5 bases). Trimming stripped 1 base from V and 4 bases from J, with 7 bases between. There are 12 residues in the CDR3. Germline V gives CDR1 SQVTM, CDR2 ANQGSEA. The CDR3 sequence is CSVEGQIYGYTF. CDR3 in DNA: TGCAGCGTTGAAGGACAGATCTATGGCTACACCTTC.

This chain joins TRBV6-6 and TRBJ1-2; 7 nucleotides match TRBD1. The CDR3 covers 16 residues. Germline-derived CDR1 and CDR2 are MNHNY and SVGAGI (reference sequence). Trimming cost V 0 bases and J 8 bases; bases outside gene matches: 12. CDR3 coding DNA: TGTGCCAGCAGTTACTCCACGACAGGGTCGTCGTTCGGCTACACCTTC. It is translated as CASSYSTTGSSFGYTF.

The V gene is TRBV2, the J gene TRBJ1-2, with 7 bases aligning to TRBD1. The germline gives CDR1 SNHLY, CDR2 FYNNEI. This CDR3 comprises 13 residues. V was pared by 5 bases and J by 4 bases, with 4 bases of the junction left unmatched. CDR3 residues: CASSPGQVYGYTF. The CDR3 region has the DNA TGTGCCAGCAGTCCCGGACAGGTCTATGGCTACACCTTC.

The chain recombines TRBV5-4 with TRBJ1-5, with TRBD1 identical over 7 bases. Germline CDR1 is SGHNT and CDR2 is YYREEE (reference sequence). This CDR3 comprises 14 residues. V lost 2 bases and J lost 6; bases outside the gene matches: 5. CDR3 sequence: CASSLQQGSQPQHF. In DNA, the CDR3 is TGTGCCAGCAGCTTACAACAGGGGAGTCAGCCCCAGCATTTT.

This clone has only a few counts. CDR3 region: CSAARLAENEQYF. In nucleotides, the CDR3 is TGCAGCGCCGCCCGACTAGCTGAGAACGAGCAGTACTTC. The chain has TRBV29-1 and TRBJ2-7; TRBD2 matches at 7 bases. The CDR3 has 13 residues. Germline CDR1 reads SQVTM; CDR2 reads ANQGSEA. The trim removed 7 bases at V and 5 bases at J, leaving 11 bases unmatched.

This clone was recorded once. The chain joins TRBV28 to TRBJ2-5; a possible D gene is TRBD2 (5 bases). Germline V CDR1 and CDR2: MDHEN, SYDVKM. This CDR3 has 13 residues. Trimming removed 4 bases at V and 2 bases at J, with 8 bases between. CDR3 in DNA: TGTGCCAGCAGTTATCGGGAACAAGAGACCCAGTACTTC. Amino acid sequence: CASSYREQETQYF.

There are a few counts of this clone. V and J are TRBV7-2 and TRBJ2-7, with D unclear. The germline gives CDR1 SGHTA, CDR2 FQGNSA. This CDR3 is built from 15 residues. Trimming removed 5 bases from V and 0 bases from J, with 14 bases in between. The chain's CDR3 is CASSPNLLSSYEQYF. The CDR3 coding sequence is TGTGCCAGCAGCCCGAACTTGCTAAGCTCCTACGAGCAGTACTTC.